This TCR beta chain was retrieved from a study of T cell repertoires in cytomegalovirus infection. Study context: The public TCR beta signatures pointed to both CMV infection and matching HLA type.

Overall study findings and caveats: CMV-specific HLA-C-restricted TCR beta clonotypes dominated the ex vivo response.

This clonotype was detected only a few times. Its antigen remains unidentified. Germline CDR1 reads SGHRS; CDR2 reads YFSETQ. The CDR3 is made up of 18 amino acids. J was trimmed by 2 bases and V by 4 bases; bases with no gene match: 7. TCRdb passed the reads through MiXCR, listing each CDR3 protein once. The table lists almost 550,000 distinct CDR3 sequences, more than 15% of them singletons. The origin of this receptor is a human donor in good health (CMV status not recorded). Some clones in this sample may be carry-over from other donors' samples. Sequenced sample: CD8+ T cells from PBMCs. This chain links TRBV5-1 with TRBJ2-1; 15 positions match TRBD2. In nucleotides, the CDR3 is TGCGCCAGCAGCCCCGGGACTAGCGGGGGGACAGCCTACAATGAGCAGTTCTTC. Protein: CASSPGTSGGTAYNEQFF.